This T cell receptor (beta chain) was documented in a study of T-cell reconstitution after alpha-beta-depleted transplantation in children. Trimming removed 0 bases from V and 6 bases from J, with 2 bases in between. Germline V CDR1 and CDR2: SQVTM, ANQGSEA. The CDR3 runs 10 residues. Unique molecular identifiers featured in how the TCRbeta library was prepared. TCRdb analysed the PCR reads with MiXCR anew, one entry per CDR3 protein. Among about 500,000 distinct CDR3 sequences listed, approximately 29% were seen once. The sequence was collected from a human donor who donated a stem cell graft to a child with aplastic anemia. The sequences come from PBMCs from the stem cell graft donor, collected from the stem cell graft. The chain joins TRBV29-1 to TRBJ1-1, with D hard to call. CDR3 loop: CSVEDSEAFF. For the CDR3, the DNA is TGCAGCGTTGAAGATTCTGAAGCTTTCTTT.